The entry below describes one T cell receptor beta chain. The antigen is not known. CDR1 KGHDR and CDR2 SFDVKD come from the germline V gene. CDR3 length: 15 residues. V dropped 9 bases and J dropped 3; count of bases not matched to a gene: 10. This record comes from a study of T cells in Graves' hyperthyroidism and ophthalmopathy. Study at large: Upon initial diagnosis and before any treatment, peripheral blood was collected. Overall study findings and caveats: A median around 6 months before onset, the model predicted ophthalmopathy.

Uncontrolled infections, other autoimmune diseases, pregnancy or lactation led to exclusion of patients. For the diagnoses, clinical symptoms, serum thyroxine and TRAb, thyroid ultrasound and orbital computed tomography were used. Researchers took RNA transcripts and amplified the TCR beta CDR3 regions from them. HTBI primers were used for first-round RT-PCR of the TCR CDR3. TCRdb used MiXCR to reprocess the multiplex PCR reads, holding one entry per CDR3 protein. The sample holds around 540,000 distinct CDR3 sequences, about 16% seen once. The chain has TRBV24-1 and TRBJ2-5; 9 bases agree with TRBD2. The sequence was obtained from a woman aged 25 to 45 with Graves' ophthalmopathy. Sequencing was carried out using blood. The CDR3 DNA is TGTGCCACCTTTCGCGTAGCGGGAGTGGAAGAGACCCAGTACTTC. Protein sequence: CATFRVAGVEETQYF.